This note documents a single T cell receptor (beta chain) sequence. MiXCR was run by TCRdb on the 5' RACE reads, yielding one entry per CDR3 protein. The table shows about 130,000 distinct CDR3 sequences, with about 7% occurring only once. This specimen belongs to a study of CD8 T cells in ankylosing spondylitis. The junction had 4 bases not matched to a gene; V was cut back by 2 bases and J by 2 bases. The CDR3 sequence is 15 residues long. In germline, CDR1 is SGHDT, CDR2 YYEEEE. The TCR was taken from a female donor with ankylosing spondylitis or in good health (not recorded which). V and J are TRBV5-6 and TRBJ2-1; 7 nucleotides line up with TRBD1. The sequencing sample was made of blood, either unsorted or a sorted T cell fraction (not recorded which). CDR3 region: CASSFNRGPYNEQFF. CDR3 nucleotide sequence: TGTGCCAGCAGCTTCAACAGGGGACCCTACAATGAGCAGTTCTTC.